The present T cell receptor beta chain was sequenced within a study of T cell responses to AZD1222 COVID-19 vaccine. Study-level results: Distributed over spike, vaccine-associated CD4 TCRs predominated at 160-218 and 743-854.

Second-dose intervals of approximately 4 or approximately 12 weeks were pooled. Assay: immunoSEQ multiplex PCR; the TCRdb copy retains only in-frame clones and omits some. The sample lists around 140,000 clones, around nine tenths occurring once. CDR3 length: 18 amino acids. Germline V gene lookup returns CDR1 SNHLY and CDR2 FYNNEI. Trimming cost V 6 bases and J 0 bases; bases outside gene matches: 14. A remark on this clone: The antigen is not known.

Sequenced here: peripheral blood, sampled 28 days after the second AZD1222 dose. This receptor was obtained from an adult who received the AZD1222 COVID-19 vaccine. V is TRBV2 and J is TRBJ1-3, with 7 bases fitting TRBD1. The CDR3 region is CASRMTGIISVSGNTIYF. The CDR3 DNA is TGTGCCAGCAGAATGACAGGGATTATTTCTGTCTCTGGAAACACCATATATTTT.